Listed here are 14 T cell receptor beta chains from one sample, sequenced in a study of blood T cell repertoires in COVID-19. Repertoires were generated with immunoSEQ multiplex PCR, while TCRdb's copy carries only in-frame clones and drops some. The table lists 200,000 to 250,000 clones, more than 65% of them singletons, with 3.6% in the top ten. What was sequenced was peripheral blood. The receptors derive from a woman older than 75 with acute or convalescent COVID-19.

The chain joins TRBV6-2 or TRBV6-3 to TRBJ1-1; 11 bases are a match to TRBD1. Germline V gene sequence: CDR1 MNHEY, CDR2 SVGEGT. The CDR3 is 16 residues long. V lost 5 bases and J lost 1; bases outside the gene matches: 6. CDR3 nucleotides: TGTGCCAGCAGTGAGAGGACAGGGGGCAGGAACACTGAAGCTTTCTTT. Residues: CASSERTGGRNTEAFF.

Regarding this clone: At the DNA level, this CDR3 is encoded by other sequences in the same sample as well. The chain has TRBV7-2 and TRBJ1-2, with D unresolved. The CDR3 runs 14 residues. The V end was cut by 3 bases, the J end by 5 bases, with 13 bases between. Germline CDR1 is SGHTA and CDR2 is FQGNSA. The CDR3 loop is CASSLAGGEYGYTF. The CDR3 DNA is TGTGCCAGCAGCTTGGCTGGCGGGGAGTATGGCTACACCTTC.

This rearrangement joins TRBV11-1 to TRBJ1-1; D unclear. CDR3 length: 13 amino acids. Trimming removed 1 base at V and 7 bases at J, with 10 bases between. Germline V gives CDR1 SGHAT, CDR2 FQDESV (reference sequence). CDR3 DNA: TGTGCCAGCAGCTTAGTGTGGTCGGGTGAAGCTTTCTTT. Protein: CASSLVWSGEAFF.

CDR3 in amino acids: CASSIQGMGAKLFF. The CDR3 bases are TGTGCCAGTAGTATACAGGGCATGGGTGCAAAACTGTTTTTT. This chain uses TRBV19 with TRBJ1-4; D may be TRBD1 (5 bases). The length of the CDR3 is 14 residues. Looked up from germline, CDR1 is LNHDA and CDR2 is SQIVND (reference sequence). V was clipped by 2 bases and J by 10 bases, with 14 bases between them. The full variable domain, with the rest looked up from reference TRBV19 and TRBJ1-4, is DGGITQSPKYLFRKEGQNVTLSCEQNLNHDAMYWYRQDPGQGLRLIYYSQIVNDFQKGDIAEGYSVSREKKESFPLTVTSAQKNPTAFYLCASSIQGMGAKLFFGSGTQLSVL.

The V gene is TRBV5-1, the J gene TRBJ1-2; D is ambiguous. The CDR3 spans 13 residues. Trimming removed 4 bases at V and 8 bases at J, with 15 bases between. CDR1 is SGHRS and CDR2 is YFSETQ in the germline V gene. CDR3 sequence: CASSTGSRGGYTF. In DNA, the CDR3 is TGCGCCAGCAGCACGGGTTCTAGAGGCGGCTACACCTTC.

A word on this clone: The sample has other DNA sequences that encode this CDR3 too. The gene calls are TRBV12-3 or TRBV12-4 and TRBJ1-1, with TRBD1 matching 8 bases. This CDR3 has 12 amino acids. J was trimmed by 3 bases and V by 6 bases; bases with no gene match: 0. The CDR3 sequence is CASRDRDTEAFF. CDR3 sequence (DNA): TGTGCCAGCAGGGACAGGGACACTGAAGCTTTCTTT.

This rearrangement joins TRBV19 to TRBJ1-5; 7 bases are shared with TRBD1. In germline, CDR1 is LNHDA, CDR2 SQIVND (reference sequence). The CDR3 is 18 amino acids. V lost 9 bases to trimming and J lost 0 bases; unmatched junction nucleotides: 17. CDR3: CASMPQRAGGHSNQPQHF. The CDR3, as DNA: TGTGCCAGCATGCCCCAGAGGGCAGGGGGACATAGCAATCAGCCCCAGCATTTT.

The chain employs TRBV18 and TRBJ2-5; 7 bases align to TRBD1. The trim removed 4 bases at V and 5 bases at J, leaving 7 bases unmatched. CDR1 is KGHSH and CDR2 is LQKENI in the germline V gene. This CDR3 region has 14 residues. CDR3 nucleotides: TGTGCCAGCTCACGACGACAGGGTCCGGAGACCCAGTACTTC. Translated: CASSRRQGPETQYF.

This clone was counted between two and nine times. This chain links TRBV3-1 (or the pseudogene TRBV3-2) with TRBJ1-4; 9 positions match TRBD1. J was trimmed by 3 bases and V by 4 bases; bases with no gene match: 3. Germline V lookup: CDR1 LGHDT, CDR2 YNNKEL (reference sequence). This CDR3 has 15 residues. The CDR3, as DNA: TGTGCCAGCAGCCCAACAGGGGGCTCTAATGAAAAACTGTTTTTT. It yields the protein CASSPTGGSNEKLFF.

The chain links TRBV5-6 to TRBJ2-7, with D possibly matching TRBD1 (5 bases). CDR1 SGHDT and CDR2 YYEEEE come from the germline V gene. CDR3 length: 14 residues. Trimming removed 3 bases at V and 12 bases at J, with 22 bases between. This CDR3 is CASSSDQGRFGWYF. DNA for the CDR3: TGTGCCAGCAGCTCCGACCAGGGCCGATTCGGGTGGTACTTC.

J is TRBJ1-1 and V is TRBV15; no firm D call. V lost 3 bases, J lost 4 bases, and 6 bases lay in between. The CDR3 loop spans 12 amino acids. Germline CDR1 is LNHNV and CDR2 is YYDKDF (reference sequence). The CDR3 region is CATSSLSTEAFF. The CDR3 nucleotides read TGTGCCACCAGCAGTCTGAGCACTGAAGCTTTCTTT.

The V and J genes are TRBV11-2 and TRBJ1-1; D is undetermined. The CDR3 consists of 13 residues. Trimming removed 1 base at V and 0 bases at J, with 3 bases between. The germline gives CDR1 SGHAT, CDR2 FQNNGV. CDR3 amino acids: CASSLVMNTEAFF. The CDR3 DNA reads as TGTGCCAGCAGCTTAGTAATGAACACTGAAGCTTTCTTT.

J is TRBJ2-3 and V is TRBV7-9, with 7 nucleotides matching TRBD1. Germline V gene data show CDR1 as SEHNR and CDR2 as FQNEAQ (reference sequence). Losses at the gene ends were 9 bases for V and 1 base for J; bases not matched to a gene: 7. There are 14 residues in the CDR3. Here the CDR3 DNA reads TGTGCCAGTAACGACAGGGCGGGCACAGATACGCAGTATTTT. Translating it yields CASNDRAGTDTQYF.

The V and J genes are TRBV15 and TRBJ2-1; 11 bases map to TRBD2. This CDR3 region has 17 residues. The junction had 13 bases not matched to a gene; V was cut back by 2 bases and J by 10 bases. Germline V lookup: CDR1 LNHNV, CDR2 YYDKDF (reference sequence). CDR3: CATSRPTSGGARGEQFF. CDR3 bases: TGTGCCACCAGCAGACCAACTAGCGGGGGCGCTAGGGGGGAGCAGTTCTTC.